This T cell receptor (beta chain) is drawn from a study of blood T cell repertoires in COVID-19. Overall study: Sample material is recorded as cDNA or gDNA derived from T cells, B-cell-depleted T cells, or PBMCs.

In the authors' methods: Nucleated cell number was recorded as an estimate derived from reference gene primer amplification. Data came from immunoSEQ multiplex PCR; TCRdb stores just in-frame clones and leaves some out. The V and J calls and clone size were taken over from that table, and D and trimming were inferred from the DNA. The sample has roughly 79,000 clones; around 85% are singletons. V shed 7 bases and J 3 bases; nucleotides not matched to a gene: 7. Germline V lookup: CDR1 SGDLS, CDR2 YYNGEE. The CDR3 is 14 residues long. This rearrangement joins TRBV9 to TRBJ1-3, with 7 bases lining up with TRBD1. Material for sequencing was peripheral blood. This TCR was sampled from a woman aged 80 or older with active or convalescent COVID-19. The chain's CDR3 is CASGTGVDGNTIYF. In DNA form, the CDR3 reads TGTGCCAGCGGTACAGGGGTGGATGGAAACACCATATATTTT.